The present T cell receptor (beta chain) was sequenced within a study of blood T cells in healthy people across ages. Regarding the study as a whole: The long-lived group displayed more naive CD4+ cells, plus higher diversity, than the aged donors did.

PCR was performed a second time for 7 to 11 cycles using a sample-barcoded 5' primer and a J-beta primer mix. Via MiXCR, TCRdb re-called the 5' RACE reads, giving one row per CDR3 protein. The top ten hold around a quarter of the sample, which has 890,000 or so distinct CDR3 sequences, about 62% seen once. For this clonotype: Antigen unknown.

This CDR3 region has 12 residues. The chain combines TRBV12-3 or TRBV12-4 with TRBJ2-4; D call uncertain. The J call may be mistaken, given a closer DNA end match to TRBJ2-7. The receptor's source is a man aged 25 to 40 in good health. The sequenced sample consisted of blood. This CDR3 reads CASSLGPSEQYF. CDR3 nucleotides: TGTGCCAGCAGTTTGGGCCCGTCCGAGCAGTACTTC.